A single sample gave rise to the 28 T cell receptor beta chains below, sequenced in a study of beta chain features in type 1 diabetes. Overall study findings and caveats: The study found moderately but significantly shorter TCRB CDR3s in all four CD4+ subsets of Type 1 diabetes patients.

The antigens for these receptors are not known. The sequenced template was cDNA made from the entire isolated RNA. Using immunoSEQ multiplex PCR, the repertoire was profiled, and TCRdb retains in-frame clones only, with some absent. The table lists under 850,000 clones, 13% of them singletons. The sequencing input was naive CD4+ T cells from blood. Receptors originate from a young man with type 1 diabetes.

The chain employs TRBV7-9 and TRBJ2-3, with unresolved D. With 8 bases removed from V and 2 bases from J, the gap between germline ends came to 8 bases. This CDR3 comprises 12 residues. The germline V gene has CDR1 SEHNR and CDR2 FQNEAQ (reference sequence). The CDR3 sequence: CASEASTDTQYF. The CDR3 nucleotides read TGTGCCAGCGAAGCTTCCACAGATACGCAGTATTTT. The full variable domain, completed using reference TRBV7-9 and TRBJ2-3, is DTGVSQNPRHKITKRGQNVTFRCDPISEHNRLYWYRQTLGQGPEFLTYFQNEAQLEKSRLLSDRFSAERPKGSFSTLEIQRTEQGDSAMYLCASEASTDTQYFGPGTRLTVL.

This clone occurred a few times. The CDR3, as DNA: TGTGCCTGGACCTCCCCCGGGGCAGGGACTCTCTATGGCTACACCTTC. It specifies CAWTSPGAGTLYGYTF. The chain employs TRBV30 and TRBJ1-2; tentatively, D is TRBD1 (5 bases). The CDR3 has 16 amino acids. V was clipped by 4 bases and J by 4 bases, with 22 bases between them. CDR1 and CDR2 from the germline V gene are GTSNPN and SVGIG (reference sequence).

The gene calls are TRBV5-1 and TRBJ2-3; D is undetermined. The V and J ends lost 4 bases and 0 bases respectively, with 18 bases between them. This CDR3 comprises 17 residues. From germline, CDR1 is SGHRS and CDR2 YFSETQ. CDR3 region: CASSAGPAVLSTDTQYF. Written as DNA, the CDR3 is TGCGCCAGCAGCGCCGGACCTGCGGTTCTTAGCACAGATACGCAGTATTTT.

The chain joins TRBV28 to TRBJ2-3; weak D call: TRBD1 (5 bases). The CDR3 is 14 amino acids. The germline V gene has CDR1 MDHEN and CDR2 SYDVKM. The V and J ends lost 6 bases and 1 base respectively, with 11 bases between them. In DNA form, the CDR3 reads TGTGCCAGCAGCAACCCACAGGGCACAGATACGCAGTATTTT. Residues: CASSNPQGTDTQYF. The full variable domain, its missing parts supplied by reference TRBV28 and TRBJ2-3, is DVKVTQSSRYLVKRTGEKVFLECVQDMDHENMFWYRQDPGLGLRLIYFSYDVKMKEKGDIPEGYSVSREKKERFSLILESASTNQTSMYLCASSNPQGTDTQYFGPGTRLTVL.

This clone has only a few counts. V is TRBV7-2 and J is TRBJ2-2; perhaps TRBD2 as D (5 bases). The V and J ends lost 5 bases and 0 bases respectively, with 10 bases between them. The CDR3 loop spans 15 amino acids. Germline assignment: CDR1 SGHTA and CDR2 FQGNSA. This CDR3 is CASSPRGTNTGELFF. CDR3 sequence (DNA): TGTGCCAGCAGCCCTCGGGGAACGAACACCGGGGAGCTGTTTTTT.

This clone was observed a single time. V gene TRBV29-1 combines with J gene TRBJ1-1; D possibly corresponds to TRBD1 (5 bases). Germline assignment: CDR1 SQVTM and CDR2 ANQGSEA. V was clipped by 7 bases and J by 1 base, with 10 bases between them. The CDR3 extends over 12 amino acids. In DNA, the CDR3 is TGCAGCGGCCGACAGACGAACACTGAAGCTTTCTTT. It specifies CSGRQTNTEAFF.

The chain is built from TRBV30 and TRBJ1-6, with D hard to call. Deletions cut 4 bases from V and 8 bases from J, with 12 bases between. CDR1 and CDR2 (germline): GTSNPN, SVGIG (reference sequence). The CDR3 covers 13 residues. The CDR3 DNA follows: TGTGCCTGGACCGCGGGGTCGGATTCACCCCTCCACTTT. Translating it yields CAWTAGSDSPLHF.

This clone was picked up a small number of times. V usage is TRBV19 and J usage is TRBJ1-4, with 7 bases identical to TRBD1. CDR1 and CDR2 from the germline V gene are LNHDA and SQIVND (reference sequence). The CDR3 totals 12 residues. J was trimmed by 12 bases and V by 7 bases; bases with no gene match: 8. This chain's CDR3 is CASTGTAHELFF. The CDR3 nucleotides read TGTGCCAGTACGGGGACAGCTCATGAACTGTTTTTT. The variable domain in full, with the rest retrieved from reference TRBV19 and TRBJ1-4, is DGGITQSPKYLFRKEGQNVTLSCEQNLNHDAMYWYRQDPGQGLRLIYYSQIVNDFQKGDIAEGYSVSREKKESFPLTVTSAQKNPTAFYLCASTGTAHELFFGSGTQLSVL.

There are a few counts of this clone. The V call is TRBV5-1, the J call TRBJ2-1; 8 bases align to TRBD1. The CDR3 has 14 amino acids. Germline trimming cut 4 bases from V and 5 bases from J; bases unmatched to any gene: 5. Germline V lookup: CDR1 SGHRS, CDR2 YFSETQ. CDR3 in DNA: TGCGCCAGCAGCAGCGGACAGGGTGACAATGAGCAGTTCTTC. Translation gives CASSSGQGDNEQFF.

This clone was seen only a few times. This chain uses TRBV14 with TRBJ2-3; 8 bases line up with TRBD2. The trim removed 0 bases at V and 0 bases at J, leaving 2 bases unmatched. CDR3 length: 16 amino acids. Germline V gene lookup returns CDR1 SGHDN and CDR2 FVKESK. CDR3 region: CASSQEERGSTDTQYF. The CDR3 DNA follows: TGTGCCAGCAGCCAAGAGGAGCGGGGGAGCACAGATACGCAGTATTTT. Full variable domain (rest looked up from reference TRBV14 and TRBJ2-3): EAGVTQFPSHSVIEKGQTVTLRCDPISGHDNLYWYRRVMGKEIKFLLHFVKESKQDESGMPNNRFLAERTGGTYSTLKVQPAELEDSGVYFCASSQEERGSTDTQYFGPGTRLTVL.

This clone turned up a few times. The chain recombines TRBV27 with TRBJ2-3; TRBD2 matches at 11 bases. CDR1 MNHEY and CDR2 SMNVEV come from the germline V gene (reference sequence). Losses at the gene ends were 4 bases for V and 1 base for J; bases not matched to a gene: 4. The CDR3 totals 16 residues. CDR3 bases: TGTGCCAGCAGTTCCCAACTAGCGGGGGGCACAGATACGCAGTATTTT. Its protein is CASSSQLAGGTDTQYF.

This clone came up a few times. The sample has other DNA sequences that encode this CDR3 too. The chain employs TRBV5-1 and TRBJ2-3, with TRBD1 matching over 7 bases. This CDR3 is built from 14 residues. The germline CDR1 and CDR2 sequences are SGHRS and YFSETQ. V shed 4 bases and J 2 bases; nucleotides not matched to a gene: 4. CDR3 nucleotide sequence: TGCGCCAGCAGCCTGGGACAGTCCACAGATACGCAGTATTTT. It encodes CASSLGQSTDTQYF.

This chain links TRBV7-2 with TRBJ2-5, with D uncertain. In germline, CDR1 is SGHTA, CDR2 FQGNSA. This CDR3 spans 15 amino acids. V was shortened by 5 bases and J by 5 bases, with 18 bases between the two germline ends. The CDR3 loop is CASSPQDGHWETQYF. The CDR3 DNA reads TGTGCCAGCAGCCCCCAGGACGGTCATTGGGAGACCCAGTACTTC.

The chain links TRBV30 to TRBJ1-2; the D is unclear. This CDR3 spans 15 amino acids. Trimming took off 0 bases at V and 8 bases at J, with 19 bases between the two ends. Germline CDR1 and CDR2: GTSNPN and SVGIG (reference sequence). CDR3 sequence: CAWSVRQHYPLGYTF. The CDR3 nucleotides read TGTGCCTGGAGTGTAAGGCAGCATTATCCCTTGGGCTACACCTTC.

This clone was picked up a small number of times. The chain is built from TRBV6-5 and TRBJ1-6; possibly TRBD1 for D (6 bases). This CDR3 region has 15 residues. Germline values: CDR1 MNHEY, CDR2 SVGAGI. Trimming left V 7 bases short and J 0 bases short, with 10 bases between. CDR3 amino acids: CASMEQGSYNSPLHF. The CDR3 DNA sequence: TGTGCCAGCATGGAACAGGGCTCCTATAATTCACCCCTCCACTTT.

The rearrangement uses TRBV18 and TRBJ2-3; tentatively, D is TRBD1 (5 bases). In germline, CDR1 is KGHSH, CDR2 LQKENI. The CDR3 is 14 residues long. Trimming removed 2 bases from V and 2 bases from J, with 8 bases in between. The CDR3 protein is CASSPDSNTDTQYF. Written as DNA, the CDR3 is TGTGCCAGCTCACCAGACAGTAACACAGATACGCAGTATTTT.

The chain couples TRBV6-5 to TRBJ2-3, with 7 nucleotides matching TRBD1. The germline V gene has CDR1 MNHEY and CDR2 SVGAGI. V lost 3 bases, J lost 3 bases, and 6 bases stayed unmatched. The CDR3 has 15 amino acids. CDR3 nucleotide sequence: TGTGCCAGCAGTTATGACAGGGTGAGAACAGATACGCAGTATTTT. Its protein is CASSYDRVRTDTQYF.

To note about this clone: One end of the junction varies from germline; a read error may be responsible. This chain connects TRBV4-1 to TRBJ2-7; TRBD1 is a possible D gene (5 bases). Germline CDR1 and CDR2: MGHRA and YSYEKL. The CDR3 covers 15 residues. For the CDR3, the DNA is TGTGCCAGCAGCCAAGAAGTCGCAGGGATGAGAGAGCAGTACTTC. Protein sequence: CASSQEVAGMREQYF.

This clone was seen only a few times. The gene calls are TRBV6-5 and TRBJ2-3, with D unclear. The CDR3 sequence is 15 residues long. Germline-derived CDR1 and CDR2 are MNHEY and SVGAGI. Trimming removed 1 base from V and 0 bases from J, with 8 bases in between. CDR3 amino acids: CASSYLVPSTDTQYF. The DNA for the CDR3 is TGTGCCAGCAGTTACTTGGTTCCTAGCACAGATACGCAGTATTTT.

Only a few counts were recorded for this clone. This sequence joins TRBV11-1 and TRBJ1-1; 9 bases agree with TRBD1. This CDR3 is built from 15 residues. Per the germline V gene, CDR1 is SGHAT and CDR2 is FQDESV (reference sequence). V lost 3 bases, J lost 3 bases, and 5 bases stayed unmatched. The CDR3 region has the DNA TGTGCCAGCAGCTTCGGACAGGGGTCGGACACTGAAGCTTTCTTT. Protein sequence: CASSFGQGSDTEAFF.

This clone occurred a few times. This chain uses TRBV18 with TRBJ2-7, with a tentative D call TRBD2 (5 bases). V was trimmed by 3 bases and J by 2 bases, leaving 17 bases between them. Per the germline V gene, CDR1 is KGHSH and CDR2 is LQKENI. The CDR3 has 16 residues. CDR3 bases: TGTGCCAGCTCACCCTGGCAAGGGAGAAGGACCTACGAGCAGTACTTC. It is translated as CASSPWQGRRTYEQYF.

This clone was picked up a small number of times. The V call is TRBV6-5, the J call TRBJ1-2, with D tentatively TRBD1 (6 bases). The CDR3 contains 14 residues. V lost 2 bases and J lost 8, with 15 bases in between. CDR1 and CDR2 (germline): MNHEY, SVGAGI. The CDR3 nucleotides read TGTGCCAGCAGTTACGTGGGGGCCCCGGGGGGCTACACCTTC. Its protein is CASSYVGAPGGYTF.

The V call is TRBV29-1, the J call TRBJ2-3; 7 nucleotides align to TRBD1. The CDR3 has 14 amino acids. In germline, CDR1 is SQVTM, CDR2 ANQGSEA. V shed 8 bases, J shed 4 bases, and the junction held 12 bases outside the gene matches. CDR3 in amino acids: CSTRQGEAPDTQYF. The CDR3 nucleotides read TGCAGCACGCGACAGGGTGAGGCGCCAGATACGCAGTATTTT.

J is TRBJ2-7 and V is TRBV18, with a tentative D call TRBD2 (5 bases). The V and J ends lost 3 bases and 3 bases respectively, with 21 bases between them. Germline lookup yields CDR1 KGHSH and CDR2 LQKENI. This CDR3 is 17 amino acids long. In nucleotides, the CDR3 is TGTGCCAGCTCACCTGCCGGGAACATCTTCTCGGTCTACGAGCAGTACTTC. Translating it yields CASSPAGNIFSVYEQYF.

V and J are TRBV30 and TRBJ1-4, with D perhaps TRBD1 (5 bases). CDR1 GTSNPN and CDR2 SVGIG come from the germline V gene (reference sequence). The V end lost 0 bases, the J end lost 6 bases, and 14 bases lay between the germline ends. The CDR3 consists of 15 residues. This chain's CDR3 is CAWSVSTAGHEKLFF. The CDR3, as DNA: TGTGCCTGGAGTGTCTCCACAGCGGGGCATGAAAAACTGTTTTTT.

The rearrangement joins TRBV2 to TRBJ1-1, with D perhaps matching TRBD1 (5 bases). The CDR3 is made up of 14 amino acids. V gave up 4 bases and J gave up 1 base, with 10 bases separating them. Germline CDR1 reads SNHLY; CDR2 reads FYNNEI. CDR3 amino acids: CASSAGTANTEAFF. CDR3 nucleotides: TGTGCCAGCAGTGCCGGGACCGCGAACACTGAAGCTTTCTTT. The full variable domain, rest sourced from reference TRBV2 and TRBJ1-1, is EPEVTQTPSHQVTQMGQEVILRCVPISNHLYFYWYRQILGQKVEFLVSFYNNEISEKSEIFDDQFSVERPDGSNFTLKIRSTKLEDSAMYFCASSAGTANTEAFFGQGTRLTVV.

This rearrangement joins TRBV6-5 to TRBJ2-1; 7 bases align to TRBD1. Germline V gives CDR1 MNHEY, CDR2 SVGAGI. Unmatched junction bases numbered 1, after V lost 5 bases and J lost 0 bases. This CDR3 comprises 14 residues. CDR3 protein: CASSDRVSYNEQFF. CDR3 in DNA: TGTGCCAGCAGTGACAGGGTCTCCTACAATGAGCAGTTCTTC.

This clone was found a few times. The chain has TRBV5-1 and TRBJ1-2, with a tentative D call TRBD1 (5 bases). The V gene lost 4 bases and the J gene lost 2 bases, with 9 bases spanning the gap. CDR1 is SGHRS, CDR2 YFSETQ, per germline. This CDR3 comprises 13 residues. DNA of the CDR3: TGCGCCAGCAGCCTGGGGACCAACTATGGCTACACCTTC. Its protein product is CASSLGTNYGYTF. The variable domain in full, completed from reference TRBV5-1 and TRBJ1-2, reads KAGVTQTPRYLIKTRGQQVTLSCSPISGHRSVSWYQQTPGQGLQFLFEYFSETQRNKGNFPGRFSGRQFSNSRSEMNVSTLELGDSALYLCASSLGTNYGYTFGSGTRLTVV.